This TCR beta chain was recorded in a study of cytomegalovirus exposure and HLA in healthy donors (dated by TCRdb to the late 2010s). For context, the study as a whole: In an earlier analysis of 587 of the donors, roughly 300 Gb of sequence data and 120 million or so unique TCR beta sequences from 180 million or so T cells were reported. The number of typed donors differed by locus: about 629-630 for A, B, C, DRB1 and DQB1; 500 to 550 for DQA1; approximately 610 for DPA1; and some 430 for DPB1. Rather than drawing on any new phenotypic data, the later analysis identified candidate immune exposures from TCR beta sequences and the way those sequences occurred across donors. Several DR-DQ haplotypes were handled as single units for association and clustering, since linkage in the cohort was strong. All discovery cohort repertoires had been generated on a single sequencing platform. An earlier analysis of 500 to 750 of the donors applied high-throughput TCR beta sequencing to assess whether each TCR beta V gene segment acted as functional or pseudogenic. A separate validation cohort of about 110 different subjects was used in addition to the approximately 670-subject first cohort. Among the roughly 400 genotyped donors, approximately 82% belonged to the genetic ancestry cluster associated with self-reported Caucasian donors. Genome-wide SNP genotypes for about 55% of the 666 donors were used in a later genetic analysis, which treated that subset as a discovery cohort. A later analysis re-examined previously published TCR beta repertoires from 600 to 700 donors and added high-resolution HLA genotyping to investigate patterns of TCR occurrence. Class I and class II HLA loci were covered by the typing at four-digit resolution. An early release that covered 640 HLA-typed donors contained approximately 300 gigabases of sequencing data and 80 million or so unique TCR sequences. To predict cytomegalovirus infection status, the study brought together high-throughput TCR immunosequencing, statistical association of individual TCRs with disease status, and machine learning. Among around 400 genotyped donors of the cohort, an average of roughly 240,000 unique TCR beta nucleotide sequences were sequenced per donor, roughly 18% of them non-productive. Alongside the repertoire data, information on donor age, sex, ethnicity and CMV serostatus was compiled. The study profiled the T cell repertoires of approximately 700 subjects by immunosequencing and related them to cytomegalovirus serostatus. The study aimed to test whether signatures of past pathogen exposure could be identified by cataloging public T cell receptors. Study-wide conclusions, independent of this receptor: A further reported finding was that TCR beta sequences accurately predicted the HLA-A and HLA-B alleles for most subjects in the first cohort. According to a later genetic analysis, donors in an Asian-associated ancestry cluster had fewer N-insertions in productive TCRs than the approximately 690-donor mean. Immune exposure information for the cohort was limited to CMV serostatus. In both the original and validation cohorts, the classifier was reported to diagnose cytomegalovirus status with high specificity and sensitivity. A later analysis reported that several top co-occurrence clusters appeared linked to parvovirus B19, influenza, CMV and Epstein-Barr virus. Strong co-occurrence of HLA alleles, especially DR and DQ, made assigning TCR associations to individual alleles difficult. Roughly uniform sequencing depth across donors was assumed in presence/absence analyses, although this assumption may not hold. Because HLA typing was missing for some donors at each locus, association tests included only the typed subset. Linkage disequilibrium might explain the correlated functional status among segregating V segments, but an unknown experimental factor could not be ruled out. Most CMV-associated TCR beta chains appeared to be HLA-restricted in a later analysis, and the HLA associations seemed to be driven largely by CMV exposure. In a later analysis, HLA-associated TCR beta chains were found to be more clonally expanded and to have lower generation probabilities than equally common non-associated chains. Only TCR beta chains were sequenced in this cohort, and the absence of alpha or paired-chain data limited detectable features. In vitro tests confirmed that a few of the cytomegalovirus-associated TCR beta chains recognize cytomegalovirus antigens. A cluster of highly shared sequence variants was judged likely to be a technical artifact of the sequencing pipeline. The authors suggested that the approach could potentially be extended to other disease states and immunological phenotypes. At a false discovery rate of 0.05, a later analysis linked approximately 18,000 TCR beta sequences to specific HLA alleles. Across donors, most TCR sequences were observed very rarely, whereas some public TCRs were present in many individuals. Because counts were too low, about 18 rarely observed V segments, including chromosome 9 orphons, were excluded from the earlier analysis of several hundred of the donors. The study listed approximately 150 TCR beta chains as associated with cytomegalovirus. A later genetic analysis associated a missense DCLRE1C variant with V-gene and J-gene trimming of TCR beta chains, and an independent cohort replicated the association. In an earlier analysis of about 550 of the donors, most TCR beta V segments were observed in productive rearrangements about 87% or about 30% of the time, broadly matching IMGT annotations. A later analysis found that TCR association rates varied across HLA loci, with DRB1 alleles showing the most associated TCRs and HLA-C alleles the fewest.

The cohort was made up of hundreds of healthy bone marrow donors. Cohort members were all nominally healthy when sampled, although unrecorded immune exposures were likely present. The donor was CMV seropositive and was included in the group of 270 or so seropositive cohort members. Each donor provided a peripheral blood sample, and peripheral blood mononuclear cells were used for TCR beta sequencing. Genomic DNA was extracted from the blood cell samples with the Qiagen DNeasy Blood Extraction Kit. Library generation was performed with the immunoSEQ multiplex PCR assay. For the multiplex PCR, a mixture combining 60 forward primers for TCR Vbeta segments and 13 reverse primers for TCR Jbeta segments was used. A multiplex PCR assay on genomic DNA amplified the CDR3 region of rearranged TCR beta genes. On the Illumina HiSeq System, the amplified TCR beta libraries were sequenced as 87-base-pair reads. In the paper's pipeline: A later analysis tallied tens of millions of unique TCR beta chains across the 640 or so repertoires, and approximately 9.9 million of those chains were shared by two or more donors. A nearest-neighbor algorithm error-corrected the raw reads and collapsed the reads into unique sequences, merging closely related sequences to remove PCR and sequencing errors. Alignment of CDR3 sequences to IMGT reference sequences was used to assign V, D and J gene segments. For a sequence to be retained, at least a six-nucleotide match to both a V gene segment and a J gene segment was required. Rearrangements were called productive when the CDR3 lacked stop codons and stayed in frame with V and J; all others were non-productive. CDR3 was defined by IMGT convention, running from the second conserved V-encoded cysteine to the conserved J-encoded phenylalanine. The earlier analysis of about 500 of the donors excluded sequences that lacked an unambiguous match to a single V gene segment. In an earlier analysis of 587 of the donors, V segments were called functional above 56.7% productive rearrangements and were called segregating when the between-donor standard deviation exceeded 5%. To diagnose cytomegalovirus status from the catalog of TCR beta chain sequences, a statistical classification framework was built. V and J gene assignment, in a later analysis, came from comparing TCR nucleotide sequences with IMGT/GENE-DB human TR gene sequences. A later analysis assigned CDR3 sequences and most-parsimonious VDJ recombination scenarios with the TCRdist pipeline. A later analysis defined each TCR beta chain by its CDR3 amino acid sequence plus V-gene family, and excluded reads lacking a unique V-gene family. As a way to deal with suspected cross-contamination and a sequencing artifact, a later analysis dropped 450 to 600 nucleotide sequences that were highly shared and had low generation probability. In a later analysis, a clonal expansion index for each public chain was calculated from normalized within-repertoire ranks of inferred template counts. In a later analysis, generation probabilities were computed with a VDJ recombination model fitted to out-of-frame rearrangements, and the resulting probabilities were checked against IGoR. A later analysis scored TCR-TCR, TCR-HLA and TCR-CMV co-occurrence with hypergeometric tests, applying a repertoire-size bias correction to TCR pairs. False discovery rates were estimated in a later analysis by permuting HLA or CMV assignments 20 times. A later analysis grouped co-occurring TCRs with DBSCAN, adding TCRdist sequence similarity when clustering within HLA-allele-positive subsets. Repertoires with fewer than 30,000 or more than 120,000 public chains were left out of co-occurrence clustering, as were a handful of repertoires with anomalous nucleotide sharing. TCRdb mirrors the immuneACCESS table, restricted to in-frame sequences. Some clones are absent from its copies; in checked studies, under half trace to an unresolved V gene, and the reason for the others is unknown. That table is the source of V, J and clone size, and D and trimming were worked out from the DNA. The sample contains fewer than 200,000 clones, 65% to 85% of them found a single time. Together, the top ten hold roughly 3% of the sample.

As to this clone: The clone's antigen remains unknown. Base qualities are not provided; no much larger clone lies one nucleotide away.

The clonotype originates from a woman aged 45-65 years in good health and CMV-seropositive. Sequencing was performed on PBMCs.

The DNA sequence is as follows: TGTGCCAGCAGTGAAGCGGGGACAGGGGGAAGGGAGCAGTACTTC. It translates to CASSEAGTGGREQYF. The sequence links TRBV6-1 to TRBJ2-7; TRBD1 matches 11 bases in the middle. From its cysteine to its phenylalanine, the CDR3 spans 15 amino acids. Of the read, only the CDR3 DNA is kept; its 45 bases are in frame from base 1. Trimming takes 0 bases off V and 7 bases off J; junction bases not matched to a gene: 5. CDR1 and CDR2, per the germline V gene, are MNHNS and SASEGT.